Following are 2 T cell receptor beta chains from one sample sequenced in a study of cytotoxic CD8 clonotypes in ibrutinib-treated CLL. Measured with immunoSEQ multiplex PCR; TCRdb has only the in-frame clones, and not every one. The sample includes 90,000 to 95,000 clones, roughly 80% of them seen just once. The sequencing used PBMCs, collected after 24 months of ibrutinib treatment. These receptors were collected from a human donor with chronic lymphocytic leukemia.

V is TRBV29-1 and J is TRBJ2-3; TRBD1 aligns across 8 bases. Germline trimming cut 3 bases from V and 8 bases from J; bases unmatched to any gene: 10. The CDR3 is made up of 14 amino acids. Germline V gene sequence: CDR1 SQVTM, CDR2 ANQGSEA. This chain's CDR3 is CSVDRGQTGATQYF. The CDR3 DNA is TGCAGCGTTGACAGGGGGCAAACAGGAGCTACGCAGTATTTT.

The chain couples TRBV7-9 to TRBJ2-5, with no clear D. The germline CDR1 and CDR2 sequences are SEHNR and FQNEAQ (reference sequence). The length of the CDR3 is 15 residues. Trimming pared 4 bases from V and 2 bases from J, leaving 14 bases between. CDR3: CASSSWLTGQETQYF. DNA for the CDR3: TGTGCCAGCAGCTCGTGGCTTACTGGGCAAGAGACCCAGTACTTC.